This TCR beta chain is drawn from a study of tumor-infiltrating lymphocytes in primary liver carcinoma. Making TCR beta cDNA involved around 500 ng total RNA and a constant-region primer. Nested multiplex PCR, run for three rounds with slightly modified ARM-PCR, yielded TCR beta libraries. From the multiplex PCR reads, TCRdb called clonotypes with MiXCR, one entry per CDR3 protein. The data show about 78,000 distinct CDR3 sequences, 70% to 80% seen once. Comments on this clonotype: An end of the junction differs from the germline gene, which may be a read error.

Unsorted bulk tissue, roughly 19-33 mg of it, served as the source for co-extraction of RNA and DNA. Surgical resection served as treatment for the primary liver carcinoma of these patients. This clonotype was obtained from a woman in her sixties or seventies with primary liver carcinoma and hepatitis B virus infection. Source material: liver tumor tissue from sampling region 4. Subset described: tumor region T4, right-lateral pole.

As DNA, the CDR3 is TGTGCCAGCAGTGACGGGGGCTACATTGAGCTGTTCTTC. The encoded protein is CASSDGGYIELFF. The J gene is TRBJ2-1, the V gene TRBV11-3, with D perhaps matching TRBD1 or TRBD2 (6 bases each). Germline-derived CDR1 and CDR2 are SGHNT and YENEEA. The length of the CDR3 is 13 residues.